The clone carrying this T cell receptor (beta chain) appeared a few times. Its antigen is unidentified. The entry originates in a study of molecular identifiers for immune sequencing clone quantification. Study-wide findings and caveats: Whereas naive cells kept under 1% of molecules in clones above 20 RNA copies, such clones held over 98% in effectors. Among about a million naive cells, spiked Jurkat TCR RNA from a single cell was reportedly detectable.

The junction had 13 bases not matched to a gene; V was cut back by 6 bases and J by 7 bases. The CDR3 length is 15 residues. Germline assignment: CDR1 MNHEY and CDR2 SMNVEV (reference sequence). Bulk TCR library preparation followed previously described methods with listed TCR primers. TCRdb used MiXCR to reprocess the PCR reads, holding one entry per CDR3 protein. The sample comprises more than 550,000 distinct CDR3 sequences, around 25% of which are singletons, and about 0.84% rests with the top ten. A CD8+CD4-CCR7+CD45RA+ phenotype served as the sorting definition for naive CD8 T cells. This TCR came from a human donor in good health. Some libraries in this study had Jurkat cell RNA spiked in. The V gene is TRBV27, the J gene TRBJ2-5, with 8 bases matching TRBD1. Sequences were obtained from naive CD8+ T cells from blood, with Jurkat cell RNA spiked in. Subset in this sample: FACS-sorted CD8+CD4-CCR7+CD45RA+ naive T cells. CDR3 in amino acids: CASSQGTGRVLTQYF. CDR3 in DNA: TGTGCCAGCAGCCAGGGGACAGGTCGGGTGTTGACCCAGTACTTC.